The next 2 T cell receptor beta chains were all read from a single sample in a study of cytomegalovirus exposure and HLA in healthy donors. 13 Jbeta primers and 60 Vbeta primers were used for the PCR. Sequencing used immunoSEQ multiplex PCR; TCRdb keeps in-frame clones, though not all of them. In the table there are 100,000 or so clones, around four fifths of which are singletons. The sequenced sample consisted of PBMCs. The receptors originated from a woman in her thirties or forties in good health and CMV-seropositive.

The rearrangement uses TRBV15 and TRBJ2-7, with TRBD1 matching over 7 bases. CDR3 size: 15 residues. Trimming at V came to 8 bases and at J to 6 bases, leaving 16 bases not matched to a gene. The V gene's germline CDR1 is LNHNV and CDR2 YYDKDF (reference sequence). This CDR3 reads CATSPRVGTVSEQYF. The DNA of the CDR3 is TGTGCCACCTCGCCACGTGTCGGGACAGTTAGCGAGCAGTACTTC.

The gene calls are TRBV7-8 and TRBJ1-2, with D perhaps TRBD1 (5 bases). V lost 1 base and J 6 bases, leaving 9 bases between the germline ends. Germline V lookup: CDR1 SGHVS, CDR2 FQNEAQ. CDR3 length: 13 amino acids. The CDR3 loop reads CASSLGPGDGYTF. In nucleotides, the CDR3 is TGTGCCAGCAGCTTAGGCCCGGGGGATGGCTACACCTTC.